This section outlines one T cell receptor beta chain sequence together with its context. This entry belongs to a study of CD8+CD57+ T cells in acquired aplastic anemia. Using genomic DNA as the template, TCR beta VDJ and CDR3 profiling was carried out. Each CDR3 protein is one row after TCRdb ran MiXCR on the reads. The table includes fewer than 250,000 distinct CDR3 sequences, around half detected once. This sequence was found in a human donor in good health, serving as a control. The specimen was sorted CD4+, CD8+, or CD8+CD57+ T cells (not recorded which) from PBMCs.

The CDR3 nucleotides are TGTGCCAGCAGCGCCCTATCGGGGGGAAACACCATATATTTT. This encodes CASSALSGGNTIYF. The V gene is TRBV9, the J gene TRBJ1-3; D unresolved. V was trimmed by 3 bases and J by 4 bases, leaving 11 bases between them. CDR3 length: 14 amino acids. Germline assignment: CDR1 SGDLS and CDR2 YYNGEE.